This T cell receptor (beta chain) was identified in a study of blood T cell repertoires in COVID-19. Overall study context: The origin of the acute and convalescent COVID-19 samples was the United States, Italy and Spain. T cells, B-cell-depleted T cells, or PBMCs provided the cDNA or gDNA that served as material.

One Seattle source followed patients from active infection through their disease course. CDR1 MGHRA and CDR2 YSYEKL come from the germline V gene. V lost 1 base and J lost 6; bases outside the gene matches: 9. The CDR3 is 16 amino acids. This clone was found a few times. In the authors' workflow: Amplification with reference gene primers provided the estimates of nucleated cell counts. Data came from immunoSEQ multiplex PCR; TCRdb stores just in-frame clones and leaves some out. V, J and clone size derive from that table, while D and trimming were established from the DNA sequence. The sample lists approximately 320,000 clones, roughly nine tenths occurring once.

The sequence was obtained from a woman in her 30s with COVID-19, enrolled during active disease. The sequenced sample was peripheral blood. The chain joins TRBV4-1 to TRBJ1-2, with TRBD1 matching 9 bases. This chain's CDR3 is CASSQVKDRGRDGYTF. CDR3 sequence (DNA): TGCGCCAGCAGCCAAGTGAAGGACAGGGGAAGGGATGGCTACACCTTC.